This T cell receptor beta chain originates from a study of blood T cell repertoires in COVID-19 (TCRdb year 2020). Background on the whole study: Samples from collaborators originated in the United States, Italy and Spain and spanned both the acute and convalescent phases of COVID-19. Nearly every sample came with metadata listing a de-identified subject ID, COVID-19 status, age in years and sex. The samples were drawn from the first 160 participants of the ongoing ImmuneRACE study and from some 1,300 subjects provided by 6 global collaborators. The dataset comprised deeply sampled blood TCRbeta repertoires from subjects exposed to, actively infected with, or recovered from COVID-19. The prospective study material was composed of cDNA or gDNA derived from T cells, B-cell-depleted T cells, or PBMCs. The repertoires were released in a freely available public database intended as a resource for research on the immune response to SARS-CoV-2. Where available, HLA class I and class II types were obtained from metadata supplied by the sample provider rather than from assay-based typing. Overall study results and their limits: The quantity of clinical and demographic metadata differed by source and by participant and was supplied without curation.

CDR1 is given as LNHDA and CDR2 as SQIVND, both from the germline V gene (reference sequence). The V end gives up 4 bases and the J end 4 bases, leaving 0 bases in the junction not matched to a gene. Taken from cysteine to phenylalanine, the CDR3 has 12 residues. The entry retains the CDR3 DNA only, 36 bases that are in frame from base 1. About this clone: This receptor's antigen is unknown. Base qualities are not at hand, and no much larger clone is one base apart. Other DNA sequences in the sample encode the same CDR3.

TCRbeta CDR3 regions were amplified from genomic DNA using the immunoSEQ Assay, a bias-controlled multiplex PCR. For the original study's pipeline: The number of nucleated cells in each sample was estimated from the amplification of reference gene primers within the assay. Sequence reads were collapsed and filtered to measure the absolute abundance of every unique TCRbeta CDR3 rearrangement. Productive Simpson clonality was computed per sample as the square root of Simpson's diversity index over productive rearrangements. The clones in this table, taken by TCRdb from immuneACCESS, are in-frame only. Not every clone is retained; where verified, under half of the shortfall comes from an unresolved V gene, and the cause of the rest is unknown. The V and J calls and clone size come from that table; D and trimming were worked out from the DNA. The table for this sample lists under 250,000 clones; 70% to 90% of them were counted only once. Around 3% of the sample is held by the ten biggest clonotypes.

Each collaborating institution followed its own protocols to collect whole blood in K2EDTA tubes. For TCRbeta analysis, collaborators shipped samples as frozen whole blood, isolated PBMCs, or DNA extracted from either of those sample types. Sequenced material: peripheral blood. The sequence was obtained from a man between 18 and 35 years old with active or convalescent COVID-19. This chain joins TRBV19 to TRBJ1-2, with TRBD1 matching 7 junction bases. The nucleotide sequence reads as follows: TGTGCCAGTAGTAGACAGGGCTATGGCTACACCTTC. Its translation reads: CASSRQGYGYTF.